Sequencing of this T cell receptor beta chain was carried out in a study of CD8 T cells in Susac syndrome. Matching for age and sex applied to the controls, who were healthy donors. Reverse transcription of about 0.45 to 1 ug RNA was carried out with random hexamers. With immunoSEQ multiplex PCR, TCR beta CDR3 was amplified across 54 Vbeta and 13 Jbeta. MiXCR was run by TCRdb on the immunoSEQ multiplex PCR reads, yielding one entry per CDR3 protein. The sample holds 130,000 to 150,000 distinct CDR3 sequences, roughly 94% seen once. Germline V gives CDR1 MNHNS, CDR2 SASEGT. The CDR3 spans 16 residues. V was pared by 4 bases and J by 1 base, with 16 bases between. Note on this clonotype: The antigen is not known.

Study-level points and caveats: The study conceded that its TCR sequencing and HLA analysis involved relatively few individuals.

The source material was CD8+ T cells from PBMCs. The receptor was isolated from a human donor in good health. The rearrangement joins TRBV6-1 to TRBJ1-2; D might be TRBD1 (5 bases). The CDR3 here is CASSGSYGGGNYGYTF. CDR3 nucleotides: TGTGCCAGCAGTGGCAGCTATGGGGGGGGTAACTATGGCTACACCTTC.